This passage covers 21 T cell receptor beta chains from one sample sequenced in a study of T-cell memory formation after mild COVID-19 (dated by TCRdb to about 2021). The library was produced with 5' RACE. The instrument given in TCRdb is Illumina NovaSeq 6000. TCRdb reanalyzed the raw reads on its own, using fastp at Q25 for trimming and MiXCR for clone calling, and kept in-frame beta chains. Rows are combined by CDR3 protein, so each entry shows the most common genes and DNA. Counted in this sample were 130,000 to 150,000 distinct CDR3 sequences; around 21% of them appeared once. The ten largest make up 2% to 2.5% of the sample. What was sequenced was PBMCs or a T cell subset sorted from them (not recorded which). All receptors derive from an adult woman who had mild COVID-19 (a few samples of this study predate the infection). The sample titles of this study are shuffled in the database, so cell type and time point are left out; the donor was told from shared clones.

This clonotype turned up a few times. The chain recombines TRBV18 with TRBJ2-7; 8 bases are shared with TRBD1. The CDR3 covers 14 residues. Per the germline V gene, CDR1 is KGHSH and CDR2 is LQKENI. The junction had 8 bases not matched to a gene; V was cut back by 5 bases and J by 5 bases. The CDR3 DNA is TGTGCCAGCTCAACCGGACAGGGAACAGACGAGCAGTACTTC. Protein sequence: CASSTGQGTDEQYF.

This clonotype was recorded many times. The chain employs TRBV5-1 and TRBJ2-7; a weak D match, TRBD2 (7 bases). The length of the CDR3 is 16 residues. Deletions cut 0 bases from V and 0 bases from J, with 13 bases between. Germline values: CDR1 SGHRS, CDR2 YFSETQ. Here the CDR3 reads CASSLDGGPASYEQYF. CDR3 nucleotide sequence: TGCGCCAGCAGCTTGGACGGGGGGCCTGCCTCCTACGAGCAGTACTTC.

The chain links TRBV18 to TRBJ2-6; D call uncertain. Trimming took off 3 bases at V and 0 bases at J, with 6 bases between the two ends. Germline V gene lookup returns CDR1 KGHSH and CDR2 LQKENI. The CDR3 covers 15 residues. The CDR3 loop reads CASSPLLSGANVLTF. The CDR3 bases are TGTGCCAGCTCACCGTTACTCTCTGGGGCCAACGTCCTGACTTTC. Based on the CDR3 plus reference TRBV18 and TRBJ2-6, the full variable domain is NAGVMQNPRHLVRRRGQEARLRCSPMKGHSHVYWYRQLPEEGLKFMVYLQKENIIDESGMPKERFSAEFPKEGPSILRIQQVVRGDSAAYFCASSPLLSGANVLTFGAGSRLTVL.

A few counts support this clonotype. The genes are TRBV12-3 or TRBV12-4 and TRBJ2-1; D unclear. The V and J ends lost 5 bases and 7 bases respectively, with 18 bases between them. CDR3 length: 15 residues. CDR3 amino acids: CASSPLAVLGNEQFF. In DNA form, the CDR3 reads TGTGCCAGCAGTCCACTGGCGGTCCTAGGGAATGAGCAGTTCTTC.

The rearrangement uses TRBV15 and TRBJ1-5; 8 bases are shared with TRBD1. Germline CDR1 reads LNHNV; CDR2 reads YYDKDF (reference sequence). This CDR3 comprises 15 residues. The V segment lost 4 bases and the J segment 6 bases; nucleotides outside the gene matches: 8. The CDR3 loop is CATSKGQGWSQPQHF. The CDR3 bases are TGTGCCACCAGCAAAGGACAGGGATGGAGTCAGCCCCAGCATTTT.

V and J are TRBV5-6 and TRBJ2-1, with D unclear. The CDR3 spans 14 residues. Per the germline V gene, CDR1 is SGHDT and CDR2 is YYEEEE. The V gene lost 4 bases and the J gene lost 3 bases, with 11 bases spanning the gap. Here the CDR3 DNA reads TGTGCCAGCAGCCCAGGCCGCGGCTACAATGAGCAGTTCTTC. Its protein product is CASSPGRGYNEQFF.

This clonotype was picked up a small number of times. This chain connects TRBV14 to TRBJ2-5, with a weak D call TRBD1 (5 bases). The CDR3 runs 17 residues. Germline CDR1 and CDR2: SGHDN and FVKESK. Trimming left V 2 bases short and J 0 bases short, with 16 bases between. CDR3 sequence: CASSQRVRRGYQETQYF. CDR3 nucleotide sequence: TGTGCCAGCAGCCAACGGGTCCGAAGGGGTTACCAAGAGACCCAGTACTTC.

The gene calls are TRBV24-1 and TRBJ2-5; D is perhaps TRBD1 (6 bases). The CDR3 extends over 15 amino acids. The V end was cut by 0 bases, the J end by 0 bases, with 7 bases between. Germline V gene lookup returns CDR1 KGHDR and CDR2 SFDVKD. This CDR3 is CATSDLRQDQETQYF. Written as DNA, the CDR3 is TGTGCCACCAGTGATTTGCGACAGGACCAAGAGACCCAGTACTTC.

The CDR3 reads CASSLSGGLRDNSPLHF. The CDR3 DNA follows: TGCGCCAGCAGTCTATCCGGGGGTCTACGAGATAATTCACCCCTCCACTTT. The chain carries TRBV5-1 and TRBJ1-6; TRBD1 might be the D (5 bases). CDR1 and CDR2 (germline): SGHRS, YFSETQ. There are 17 residues in the CDR3. V lost 5 bases and J lost 5, with 20 bases in between. The full variable domain, completed using reference TRBV5-1 and TRBJ1-6, is KAGVTQTPRYLIKTRGQQVTLSCSPISGHRSVSWYQQTPGQGLQFLFEYFSETQRNKGNFPGRFSGRQFSNSRSEMNVSTLELGDSALYLCASSLSGGLRDNSPLHFGNGTRLTVT.

The chain has TRBV24-1 and TRBJ2-1, with a tentative D call TRBD2 (5 bases). Germline CDR1 and CDR2: KGHDR and SFDVKD. V gave up 4 bases and J gave up 16 bases, with 19 bases separating them. The length of the CDR3 is 13 residues. The CDR3 loop reads CATSDSDSIVRFF. The CDR3 nucleotides read TGTGCCACCAGTGACTCGGACTCGATCGTGCGTTTCTTC.

V and J are TRBV7-9 and TRBJ2-7; D uncertain. Trimming took off 7 bases at V and 0 bases at J, with 13 bases between the two ends. Germline assignment: CDR1 SEHNR and CDR2 FQNEAQ (reference sequence). The CDR3 has 14 amino acids. DNA for the CDR3: TGTGCCAGCAACCCAGAACCCCGCTCCTACGAGCAGTACTTC. Amino acid sequence: CASNPEPRSYEQYF.

The J gene is TRBJ1-2, the V gene TRBV18; tentative D call: TRBD1 (6 bases). The V end was cut by 6 bases, the J end by 2 bases, with 10 bases between. The CDR3 covers 13 residues. Per germline, CDR1 KGHSH and CDR2 LQKENI. CDR3 protein: CASSTGPNYGYTF. DNA for the CDR3: TGTGCCAGCTCGACAGGACCAAACTATGGCTACACCTTC.

The table lists this clonotype with a few counts. The chain has TRBV4-1 and TRBJ2-1, with TRBD1 matching 9 bases. The CDR3 is made up of 15 amino acids. The V gene's germline CDR1 is MGHRA and CDR2 YSYEKL. Germline trimming cut 1 base from V and 5 bases from J; bases unmatched to any gene: 3. The CDR3 spells CASSQGDRAHNEQFF. CDR3 nucleotide sequence: TGCGCCAGCAGCCAAGGGGACAGGGCCCACAATGAGCAGTTCTTC.

This clonotype was detected a few times. J is TRBJ2-7 and V is TRBV6-2 or TRBV6-3; 7 bases map to TRBD1. This CDR3 is built from 14 residues. Germline-derived CDR1 and CDR2 are MNHEY and SVGEGT. The junction had 5 bases not matched to a gene; V was cut back by 6 bases and J by 0 bases. Here the CDR3 reads CASRRDSLSYEQYF. In DNA, the CDR3 is TGTGCCAGCAGGAGGGACAGCCTCTCCTACGAGCAGTACTTC.

This clonotype appeared a single time. The genes are TRBV10-3 and TRBJ1-2; TRBD1 might be the D (5 bases). V was clipped by 5 bases and J by 1 base, with 11 bases between them. This CDR3 is 14 amino acids long. Per germline, CDR1 ENHRY and CDR2 SYGVKD. CDR3 loop: CAISRDGGNYGYTF. CDR3 sequence (DNA): TGTGCCATCAGTAGAGACGGGGGTAACTATGGCTACACCTTC.

V usage is TRBV6-2 or TRBV6-3 and J usage is TRBJ2-3; the D is unclear. With 3 bases removed from V and 2 bases from J, the gap between germline ends came to 9 bases. CDR3 length: 14 residues. Germline CDR1 is MNHEY and CDR2 is SVGEGT. CDR3 protein: CASSYLQITDTQYF. CDR3 in DNA: TGTGCCAGCAGTTATCTTCAAATCACAGATACGCAGTATTTT.

This sequence joins TRBV19 and TRBJ2-4; D might be TRBD2 (5 bases). The CDR3 sequence is 13 residues long. Trimming left V 6 bases short and J 7 bases short, with 13 bases between. In germline, CDR1 is LNHDA, CDR2 SQIVND (reference sequence). CDR3 region: CASSLRDPNIQYF. In DNA form, the CDR3 reads TGTGCCAGTAGCCTCCGGGATCCCAACATTCAGTACTTC.

The chain recombines TRBV18 with TRBJ2-5; the D is unclear. The germline gives CDR1 KGHSH, CDR2 LQKENI. The CDR3 runs 14 residues. The V gene lost 3 bases and the J gene lost 1 base, with 9 bases spanning the gap. DNA for the CDR3: TGTGCCAGCTCACCGACTGAACCCCAAGAGACCCAGTACTTC. This codes for CASSPTEPQETQYF.

The CDR3 here is CASSEQQSGSYGYTF. Written as DNA, the CDR3 is TGTGCCAGCAGTGAGCAACAGAGCGGGAGCTATGGCTACACCTTC. The gene calls are TRBV2 and TRBJ1-2, with D hard to call. Trimming removed 3 bases at V and 4 bases at J, with 15 bases between. The germline V gene encodes CDR1 SNHLY and CDR2 FYNNEI. The CDR3 is 15 amino acids.

The gene calls are TRBV29-1 and TRBJ2-5; D ambiguous. Germline CDR1 is SQVTM and CDR2 is ANQGSEA. Between the trimmed V and J ends, which lost 6 bases and 2 bases, there was a span of 13 bases. CDR3 size: 13 residues. The CDR3 coding sequence is TGCAGCGTGTCACGGAGAGAACAAGAGACCCAGTACTTC. It encodes CSVSRREQETQYF.

The chain combines TRBV12-3 or TRBV12-4 with TRBJ1-1; no firm D call. CDR3 length: 16 amino acids. Deletions cut 6 bases from V and 9 bases from J, with 26 bases between. The CDR3 sequence: CASSGYGGILASKAFF. The CDR3 region has the DNA TGTGCCAGCAGCGGGTACGGCGGGATTTTGGCTTCTAAAGCTTTCTTT.